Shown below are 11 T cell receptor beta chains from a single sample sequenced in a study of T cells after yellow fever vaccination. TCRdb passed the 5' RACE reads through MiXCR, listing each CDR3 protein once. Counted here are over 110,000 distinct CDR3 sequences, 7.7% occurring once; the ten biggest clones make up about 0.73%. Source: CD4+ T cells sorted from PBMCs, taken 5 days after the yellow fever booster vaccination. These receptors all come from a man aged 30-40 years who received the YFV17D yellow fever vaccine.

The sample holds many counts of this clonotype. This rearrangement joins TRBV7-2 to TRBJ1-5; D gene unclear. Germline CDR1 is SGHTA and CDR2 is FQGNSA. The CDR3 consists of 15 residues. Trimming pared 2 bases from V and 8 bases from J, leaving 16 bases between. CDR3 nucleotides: TGTGCCAGCAGCTTAATGGCTATTGGTAGGGAGCCCCAGCATTTT. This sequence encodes CASSLMAIGREPQHF.

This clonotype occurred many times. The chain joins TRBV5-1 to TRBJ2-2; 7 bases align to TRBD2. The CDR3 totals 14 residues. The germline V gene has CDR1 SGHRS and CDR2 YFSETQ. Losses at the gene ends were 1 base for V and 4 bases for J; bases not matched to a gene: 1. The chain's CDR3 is CASSLPSGTGELFF. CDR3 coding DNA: TGCGCCAGCAGCTTGCCTAGCGGCACCGGGGAGCTGTTTTTT. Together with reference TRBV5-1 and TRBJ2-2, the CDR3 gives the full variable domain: KAGVTQTPRYLIKTRGQQVTLSCSPISGHRSVSWYQQTPGQGLQFLFEYFSETQRNKGNFPGRFSGRQFSNSRSEMNVSTLELGDSALYLCASSLPSGTGELFFGEGSRLTVL.

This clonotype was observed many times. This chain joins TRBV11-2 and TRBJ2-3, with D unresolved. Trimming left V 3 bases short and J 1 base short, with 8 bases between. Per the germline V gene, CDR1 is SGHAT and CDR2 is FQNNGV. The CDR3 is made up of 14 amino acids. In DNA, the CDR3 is TGTGCCAGCAGCTTCTTAACGCGCACAGATACGCAGTATTTT. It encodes CASSFLTRTDTQYF.

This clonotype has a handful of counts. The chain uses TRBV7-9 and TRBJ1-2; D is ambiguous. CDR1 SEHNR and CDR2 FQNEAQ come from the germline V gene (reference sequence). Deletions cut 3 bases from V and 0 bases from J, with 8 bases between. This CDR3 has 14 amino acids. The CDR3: CASSFSRTNYGYTF. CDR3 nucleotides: TGTGCCAGCAGCTTCTCCAGAACTAACTATGGCTACACCTTC.

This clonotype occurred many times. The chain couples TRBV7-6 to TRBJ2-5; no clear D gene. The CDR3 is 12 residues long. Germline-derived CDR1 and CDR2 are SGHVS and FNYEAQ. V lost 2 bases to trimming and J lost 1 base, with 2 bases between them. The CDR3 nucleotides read TGTGCCAGCAGCTTACTCCAAGAGACCCAGTACTTC. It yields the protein CASSLLQETQYF.

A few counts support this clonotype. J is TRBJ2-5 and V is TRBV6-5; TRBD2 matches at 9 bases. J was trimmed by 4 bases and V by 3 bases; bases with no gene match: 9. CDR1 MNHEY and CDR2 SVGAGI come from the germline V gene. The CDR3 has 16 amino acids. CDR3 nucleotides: TGTGCCAGCAGTTATCCGACTAGCGGAGGGGGAGAGACCCAGTACTTC. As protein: CASSYPTSGGGETQYF.

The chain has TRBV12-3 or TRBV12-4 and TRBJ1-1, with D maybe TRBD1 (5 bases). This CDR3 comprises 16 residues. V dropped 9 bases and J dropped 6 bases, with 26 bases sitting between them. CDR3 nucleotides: TGTGCCAGAAAGCGGGACCTTCGAACTAGAATCCCTGAAGCTTTCTTT. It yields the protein CARKRDLRTRIPEAFF.

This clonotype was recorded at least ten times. The CDR3 sequence is CSVRVSYNEQFF. CDR3 nucleotide sequence: TGCAGCGTCAGGGTCTCCTACAATGAGCAGTTCTTC. V is TRBV29-1 and J is TRBJ2-1; possible D gene TRBD1, 5 bases. The CDR3 spans 12 residues. Deletions cut 6 bases from V and 0 bases from J, with 6 bases between. Per the germline V gene, CDR1 is SQVTM and CDR2 is ANQGSEA.

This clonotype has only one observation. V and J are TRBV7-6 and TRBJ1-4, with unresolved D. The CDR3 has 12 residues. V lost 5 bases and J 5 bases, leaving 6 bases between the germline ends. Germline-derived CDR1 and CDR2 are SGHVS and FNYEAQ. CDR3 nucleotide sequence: TGTGCCAGCAGCCGGGCAAATGAAAAACTGTTTTTT. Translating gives CASSRANEKLFF. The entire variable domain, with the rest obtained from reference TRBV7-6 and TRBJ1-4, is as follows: GAGVSQSPRYKVTKRGQDVALRCDPISGHVSLYWYRQALGQGPEFLTYFNYEAQQDKSGLPNDRFSAERPEGSISTLTIQRTEQRDSAMYRCASSRANEKLFFGSGTQLSVL.

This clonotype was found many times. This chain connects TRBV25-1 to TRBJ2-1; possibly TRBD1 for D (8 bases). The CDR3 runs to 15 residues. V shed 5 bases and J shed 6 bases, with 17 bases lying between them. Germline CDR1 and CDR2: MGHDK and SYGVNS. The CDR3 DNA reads TGTGCCAGCAGTCCTACAACAGGGGGGGCCAATGAGCAGTTCTTC. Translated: CASSPTTGGANEQFF.

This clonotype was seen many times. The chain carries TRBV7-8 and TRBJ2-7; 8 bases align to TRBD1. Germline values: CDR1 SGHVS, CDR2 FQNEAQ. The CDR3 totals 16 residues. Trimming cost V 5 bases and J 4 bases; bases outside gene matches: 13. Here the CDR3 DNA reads TGTGCCAGCAGCATCCCGGACAGGGTCTCAGTATACGAGCAGTACTTC. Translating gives CASSIPDRVSVYEQYF.